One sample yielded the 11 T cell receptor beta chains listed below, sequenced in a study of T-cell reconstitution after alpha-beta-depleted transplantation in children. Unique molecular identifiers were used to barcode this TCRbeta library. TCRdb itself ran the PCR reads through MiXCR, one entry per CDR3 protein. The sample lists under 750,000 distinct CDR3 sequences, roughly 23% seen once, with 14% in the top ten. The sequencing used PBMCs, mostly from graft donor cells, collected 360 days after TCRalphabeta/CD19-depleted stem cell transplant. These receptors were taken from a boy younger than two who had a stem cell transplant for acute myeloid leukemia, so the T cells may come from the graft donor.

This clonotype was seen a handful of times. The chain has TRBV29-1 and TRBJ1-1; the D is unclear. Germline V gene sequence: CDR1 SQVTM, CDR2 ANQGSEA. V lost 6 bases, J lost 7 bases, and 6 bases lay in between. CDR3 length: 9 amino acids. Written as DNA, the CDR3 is TGCAGCGTGCAGGATGAAGCTTTCTTT. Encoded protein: CSVQDEAFF.

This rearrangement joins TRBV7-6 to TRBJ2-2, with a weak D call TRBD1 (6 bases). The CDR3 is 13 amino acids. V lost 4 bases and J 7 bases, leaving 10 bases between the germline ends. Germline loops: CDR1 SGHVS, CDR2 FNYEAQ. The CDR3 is CASSYRANGELFF. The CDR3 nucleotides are TGTGCCAGCAGCTACAGGGCTAACGGGGAGCTGTTTTTT.

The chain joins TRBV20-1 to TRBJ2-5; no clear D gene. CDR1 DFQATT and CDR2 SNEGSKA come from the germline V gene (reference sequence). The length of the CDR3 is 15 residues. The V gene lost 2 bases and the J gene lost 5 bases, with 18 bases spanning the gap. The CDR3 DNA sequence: TGCAGTGCTAGACACCCGGAAAGGGATGGGGAGACCCAGTACTTC. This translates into CSARHPERDGETQYF.

CDR3: CASSHGTASTDTQYF. The CDR3 DNA sequence: TGCGCCAGCAGCCACGGGACGGCTAGCACAGATACGCAGTATTTT. The V and J genes are TRBV4-3 and TRBJ2-3; D may be TRBD1 or TRBD2 (5 bases each). The germline CDR1 and CDR2 sequences are LGHNA and YSLEER. CDR3 length: 15 residues. V lost 3 bases and J lost 0, with 10 bases in between.

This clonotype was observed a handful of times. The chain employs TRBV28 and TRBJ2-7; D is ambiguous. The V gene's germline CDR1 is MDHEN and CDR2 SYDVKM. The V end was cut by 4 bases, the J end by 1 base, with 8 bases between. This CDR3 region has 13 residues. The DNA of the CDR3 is TGTGCCAGCAGTTCGACACTGTCCTACGAGCAGTACGTC. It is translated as CASSSTLSYEQYV.

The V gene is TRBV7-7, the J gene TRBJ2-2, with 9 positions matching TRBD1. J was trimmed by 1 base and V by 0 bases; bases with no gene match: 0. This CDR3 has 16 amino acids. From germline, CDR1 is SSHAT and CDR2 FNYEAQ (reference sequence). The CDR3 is CASSLATGGNTGELFF. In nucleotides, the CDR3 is TGTGCCAGCAGCTTAGCGACAGGGGGGAACACCGGGGAGCTGTTTTTT.

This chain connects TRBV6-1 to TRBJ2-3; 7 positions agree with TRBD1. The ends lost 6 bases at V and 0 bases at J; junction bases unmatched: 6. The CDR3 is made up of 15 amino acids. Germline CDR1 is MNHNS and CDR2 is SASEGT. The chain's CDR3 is CASRPVTGSTDTQYF. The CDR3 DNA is TGTGCCAGCAGACCTGTGACAGGGAGCACAGATACGCAGTATTTT.

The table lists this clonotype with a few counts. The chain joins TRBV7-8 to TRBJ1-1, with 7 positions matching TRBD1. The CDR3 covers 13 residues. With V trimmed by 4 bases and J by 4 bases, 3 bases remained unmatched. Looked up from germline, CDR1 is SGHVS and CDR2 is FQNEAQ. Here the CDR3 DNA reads TGTGCCAGCAGCTCAGACAGGGCCACTGAAGCTTTCTTT. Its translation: CASSSDRATEAFF.

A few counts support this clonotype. The CDR3 bases are TGCAGTGCTAGAGATTTAGGCCCGGGGGCTTTCTTT. Translation: CSARDLGPGAFF. The V call is TRBV20-1, the J call TRBJ1-1; D gene ambiguous. CDR3 length: 12 amino acids. V gave up 0 bases and J gave up 11 bases, with 13 bases separating them. Germline V gene data show CDR1 as DFQATT and CDR2 as SNEGSKA (reference sequence).

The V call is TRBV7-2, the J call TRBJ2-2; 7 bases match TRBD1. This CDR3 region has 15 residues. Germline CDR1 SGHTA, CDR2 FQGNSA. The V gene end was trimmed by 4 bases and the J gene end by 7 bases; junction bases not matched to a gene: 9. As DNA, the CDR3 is TGTGCCAGCAGCTCCCGAGGGGGCGGAATCGGGGAGCTGTTTTTT. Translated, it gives CASSSRGGGIGELFF.

The DNA of the CDR3 is TGTGCCTGGAGCAAAATGGGACAGTCGCAGTTCTTC. Protein product: CAWSKMGQSQFF. The gene calls are TRBV30 and TRBJ2-1, with 7 bases identical to TRBD1. The CDR3 is 12 amino acids. Germline CDR1 and CDR2: GTSNPN and SVGIG (reference sequence). Germline trimming cut 3 bases from V and 12 bases from J; bases unmatched to any gene: 8.